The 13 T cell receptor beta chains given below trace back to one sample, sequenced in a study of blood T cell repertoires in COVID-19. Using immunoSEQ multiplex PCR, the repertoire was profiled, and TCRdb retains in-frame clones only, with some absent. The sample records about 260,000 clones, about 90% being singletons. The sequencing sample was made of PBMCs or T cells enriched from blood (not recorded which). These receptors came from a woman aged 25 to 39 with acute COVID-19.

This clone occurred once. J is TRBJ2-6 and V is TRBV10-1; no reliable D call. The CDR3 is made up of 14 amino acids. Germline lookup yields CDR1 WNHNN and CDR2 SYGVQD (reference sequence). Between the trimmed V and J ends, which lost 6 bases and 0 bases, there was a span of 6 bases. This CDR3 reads CASSPFSGANVLTF. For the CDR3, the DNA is TGCGCCAGCAGCCCGTTCTCTGGGGCCAACGTCCTGACTTTC.

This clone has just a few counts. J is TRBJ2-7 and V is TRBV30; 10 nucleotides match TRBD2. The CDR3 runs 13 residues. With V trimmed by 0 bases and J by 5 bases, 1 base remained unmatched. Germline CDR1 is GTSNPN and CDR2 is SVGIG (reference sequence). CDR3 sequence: CAWSVAGGNEQYF. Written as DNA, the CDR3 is TGTGCCTGGAGTGTAGCGGGAGGGAACGAGCAGTACTTC.

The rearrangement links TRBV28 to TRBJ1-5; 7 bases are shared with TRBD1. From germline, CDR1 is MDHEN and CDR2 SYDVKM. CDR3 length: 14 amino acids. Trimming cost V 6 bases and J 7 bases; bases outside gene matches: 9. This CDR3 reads CASSPGTDLQPQHF. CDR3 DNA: TGTGCCAGCAGCCCTGGGACAGATCTCCAGCCCCAGCATTTT. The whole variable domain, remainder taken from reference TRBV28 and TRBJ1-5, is DVKVTQSSRYLVKRTGEKVFLECVQDMDHENMFWYRQDPGLGLRLIYFSYDVKMKEKGDIPEGYSVSREKKERFSLILESASTNQTSMYLCASSPGTDLQPQHFGDGTRLSIL.

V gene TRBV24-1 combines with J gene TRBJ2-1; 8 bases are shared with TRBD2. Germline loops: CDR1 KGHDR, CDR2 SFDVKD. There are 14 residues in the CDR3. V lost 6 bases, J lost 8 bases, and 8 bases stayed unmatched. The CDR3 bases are TGTGCCACCAGTCTAGGGACTAGTGTCGATGAGCAGTTCTTC. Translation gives CATSLGTSVDEQFF.

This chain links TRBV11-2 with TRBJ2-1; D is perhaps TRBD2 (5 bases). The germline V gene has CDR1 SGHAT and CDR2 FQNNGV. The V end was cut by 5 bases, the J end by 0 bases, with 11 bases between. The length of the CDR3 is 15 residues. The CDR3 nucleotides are TGTGCCAGCAGCCGCGCGGGTAGCTCCTACAATGAGCAGTTCTTC. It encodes CASSRAGSSYNEQFF.

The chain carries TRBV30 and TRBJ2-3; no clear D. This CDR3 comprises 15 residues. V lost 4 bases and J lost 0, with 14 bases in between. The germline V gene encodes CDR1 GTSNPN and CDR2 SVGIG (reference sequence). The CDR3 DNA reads TGTGCCTGGACTTTAGGCTCAGGCAGCACAGATACGCAGTATTTT. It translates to CAWTLGSGSTDTQYF.

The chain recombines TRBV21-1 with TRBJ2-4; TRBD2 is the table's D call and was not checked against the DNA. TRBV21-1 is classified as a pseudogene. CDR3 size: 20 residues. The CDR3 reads CASSKPLSSGRVSAKNIQYF. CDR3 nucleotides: TGTGCCAGCAGTAAACCCCTTTCTAGCGGGAGAGTATCGGCCAAAAACATTCAGTACTTC.

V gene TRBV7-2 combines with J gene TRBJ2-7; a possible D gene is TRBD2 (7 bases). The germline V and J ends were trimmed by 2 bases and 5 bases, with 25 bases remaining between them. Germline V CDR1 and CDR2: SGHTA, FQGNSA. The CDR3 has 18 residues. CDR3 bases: TGTGCCAGCAGCTTAACGGCGGGGGCGGCTACGACTTCCCACGAGCAGTACTTC. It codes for CASSLTAGAATTSHEQYF.

The CDR3 bases are TGTGCCAGTAGTATGGGGGGATGGAATGAGCAGTTCTTC. Amino acid sequence: CASSMGGWNEQFF. The V call is TRBV19, the J call TRBJ2-1; D is possibly TRBD2 (6 bases). Germline V gene lookup returns CDR1 LNHDA and CDR2 SQIVND (reference sequence). Trimming pared 3 bases from V and 7 bases from J, leaving 10 bases between. The CDR3 length is 13 residues.

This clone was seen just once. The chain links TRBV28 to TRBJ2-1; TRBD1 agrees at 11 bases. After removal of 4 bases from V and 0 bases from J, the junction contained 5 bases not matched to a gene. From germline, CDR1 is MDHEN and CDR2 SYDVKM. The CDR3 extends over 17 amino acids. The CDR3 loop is CASSSPGQGVSYNEQFF. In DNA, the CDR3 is TGTGCCAGCAGTTCTCCGGGACAGGGGGTCTCCTACAATGAGCAGTTCTTC.

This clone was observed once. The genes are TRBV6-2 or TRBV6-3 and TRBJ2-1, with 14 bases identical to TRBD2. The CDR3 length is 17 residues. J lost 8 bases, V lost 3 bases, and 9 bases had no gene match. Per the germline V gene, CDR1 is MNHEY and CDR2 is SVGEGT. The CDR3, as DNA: TGTGCCAGCAGTTATCGCCGTGGGACTAGCGGGAGTTATGAGCAGTTCTTC. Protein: CASSYRRGTSGSYEQFF.

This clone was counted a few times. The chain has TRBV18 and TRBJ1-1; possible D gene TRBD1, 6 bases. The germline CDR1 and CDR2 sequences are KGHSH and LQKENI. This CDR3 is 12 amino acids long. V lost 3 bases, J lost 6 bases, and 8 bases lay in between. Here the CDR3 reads CASSPDSSEAFF. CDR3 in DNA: TGTGCCAGCTCACCGGACAGTTCTGAAGCTTTCTTT.

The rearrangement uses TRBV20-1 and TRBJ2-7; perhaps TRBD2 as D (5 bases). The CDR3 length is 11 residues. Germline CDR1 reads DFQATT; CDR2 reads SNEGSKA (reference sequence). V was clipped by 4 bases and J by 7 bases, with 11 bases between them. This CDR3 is CSAIASLEQYF. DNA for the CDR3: TGCAGTGCTATAGCGTCTCTAGAGCAGTACTTC.